Each of the 21 T cell receptor beta chains below was sequenced from the same sample in a study of tumor-infiltrating lymphocytes in localized non-small cell lung cancer (TCRdb year 2021). The protocol used for the library was the immunoSEQ multiplex PCR assay. Not all clones reach the TCRdb copy of this immuneACCESS table, which keeps in-frame sequences only. Checked studies attribute under half of the gap to unresolved V genes and leave the rest unexplained. This sample gives approximately 12,000 clones in total; about 63% of them show up just once. In total, the top ten clones hold about 8.6% of the sample. Input material: lung tumor tissue. Source of these receptors: a human donor with non-small cell lung cancer.

In its sample, this clone was seen a few times. V gene TRBV19 combines with J gene TRBJ2-1, with D maybe TRBD2 (5 bases). The CDR3 is 15 residues long. V gave up 7 bases and J gave up 6 bases, with 19 bases separating them. CDR1 is LNHDA and CDR2 is SQIVND in the germline V gene (reference sequence). The CDR3 region has the DNA TGTGCCAGTAAGTCTAACGCGGTGGGGAGCAATGAGCAGTTCTTC. Its protein is CASKSNAVGSNEQFF.

This chain uses TRBV5-1 with TRBJ1-1; maybe TRBD1 (5 bases). The CDR3 extends over 14 amino acids. The V gene's germline CDR1 is SGHRS and CDR2 YFSETQ. With 6 bases removed from V and 6 bases from J, the gap between germline ends came to 18 bases. Here the CDR3 DNA reads TGCGCCAGCAAGATTGTCCCGGGGGACCCTGAAGCTTTCTTT. Translated: CASKIVPGDPEAFF.

The chain is built from TRBV5-4 and TRBJ2-3, with D maybe TRBD1 (5 bases). V was clipped by 4 bases and J by 2 bases, with 14 bases between them. This CDR3 contains 15 residues. The germline V gene encodes CDR1 SGHNT and CDR2 YYREEE (reference sequence). As DNA, the CDR3 is TGTGCCAGCAGCCACCGACAGCCCTACACAGATACGCAGTATTTT. This translates into CASSHRQPYTDTQYF.

The chain uses TRBV5-1 and TRBJ2-7; 9 bases align to TRBD1. CDR1 is SGHRS, CDR2 YFSETQ, per germline. V lost 0 bases to trimming and J lost 3 bases; unmatched junction nucleotides: 4. The CDR3 is 15 residues long. The CDR3 sequence: CASSLEQGAIYEQYF. CDR3 nucleotides: TGCGCCAGCAGCTTGGAACAGGGGGCAATCTACGAGCAGTACTTC.

The chain links TRBV27 to TRBJ2-7, with 8 bases lining up with TRBD1. This CDR3 contains 14 residues. CDR1 and CDR2 from the germline V gene are MNHEY and SMNVEV (reference sequence). V shed 3 bases and J 3 bases; nucleotides not matched to a gene: 4. Written as DNA, the CDR3 is TGTGCCAGCAGTTTGAACGGACAGGGCTACGAGCAGTACTTC. Its protein product is CASSLNGQGYEQYF.

This sequence joins TRBV4-3 and TRBJ2-3, with 10 bases identical to TRBD2. CDR3 length: 17 amino acids. CDR1 is LGHNA, CDR2 YSLEER, per germline. V gave up 6 bases and J gave up 1 base; unmatched junction bases: 10. CDR3 nucleotides: TGCGCCAGCAGAGAGGATTTAGGACTAGCGGGCACAGATACGCAGTATTTT. It codes for CASREDLGLAGTDTQYF.

The rearrangement links TRBV10-3 to TRBJ1-5; TRBD1 might be the D (6 bases). Germline V CDR1 and CDR2: ENHRY, SYGVKD. The length of the CDR3 is 16 residues. V was trimmed by 0 bases and J by 7 bases, leaving 16 bases between them. The CDR3, as DNA: TGTGCCATCAGTGAGTCTGTGGGAGGGAGGGGGCAGCCCCAGCATTTT. Encoded protein: CAISESVGGRGQPQHF.

The chain couples TRBV11-2 to TRBJ2-5, with D perhaps TRBD1 or TRBD2 (7 bases each). V lost 1 base, J lost 5 bases, and 14 bases lay in between. The germline V gene has CDR1 SGHAT and CDR2 FQNNGV. The CDR3 loop spans 15 amino acids. In DNA, the CDR3 is TGTGCCAGCAGCTTAGGGGGGGGGACAGTGGAGACCCAGTACTTC. Protein: CASSLGGGTVETQYF.

This clone was detected only a few times. The chain employs TRBV27 and TRBJ1-1; D might be TRBD1 (6 bases). Germline lookup yields CDR1 MNHEY and CDR2 SMNVEV (reference sequence). There are 13 residues in the CDR3. V dropped 6 bases and J dropped 7 bases, with 15 bases sitting between them. CDR3 in amino acids: CASSSRTVYEAFF. The CDR3 nucleotides read TGTGCCAGCAGCTCCCGGACAGTCTATGAAGCTTTCTTT.

The rearrangement uses TRBV9 and TRBJ2-1, with 11 nucleotides matching TRBD1. The germline V gene has CDR1 SGDLS and CDR2 YYNGEE. CDR3 length: 16 residues. V lost 2 bases to trimming and J lost 2 bases; unmatched junction nucleotides: 3. In nucleotides, the CDR3 is TGTGCCAGCAGCGTGGGGACAGGGGGGGCCTACAATGAGCAGTTCTTC. The encoded protein is CASSVGTGGAYNEQFF.

J is TRBJ1-5 and V is TRBV29-1; 7 bases agree with TRBD1. V shed 4 bases and J 5 bases; nucleotides not matched to a gene: 2. CDR3 length: 12 residues. CDR1 SQVTM and CDR2 ANQGSEA come from the germline V gene. As DNA, the CDR3 is TGCAGCGTTGGACAGGGCGATCAGCCCCAGCATTTT. Protein sequence: CSVGQGDQPQHF.

This clone has a handful of counts. The chain is built from TRBV6-5 and TRBJ2-7; tentatively, D is TRBD2 (6 bases). Germline loops: CDR1 MNHEY, CDR2 SVGAGI. CDR3 size: 13 residues. V lost 7 bases, J lost 9 bases, and 19 bases lay in between. CDR3 nucleotides: TGTGCCAGCAAGGAGAGGAGAGGAGGGCTGCAGTACTTC. Translation: CASKERRGGLQYF.

In its sample, this clone was seen once. V is TRBV21-1 and J is TRBJ1-3; the table's D call TRBD1 went unverified against the DNA. TRBV21-1 is labeled a pseudogene. The CDR3 covers 17 residues. The CDR3 region has the DNA TGTGCCAGCAGCTACCCCCTTGCCGTCAGCTCTGGAAACACCATATATTTT. Amino acids: CASSYPLAVSSGNTIYF.

The chain joins TRBV27 to TRBJ2-7, with 7 bases lining up with TRBD2. The CDR3 sequence is 13 residues long. The V segment lost 5 bases and the J segment 6 bases; nucleotides outside the gene matches: 7. In germline, CDR1 is MNHEY, CDR2 SMNVEV (reference sequence). The CDR3 DNA follows: TGTGCCAGCAGTCTGGGACGACTAGCCGAGCAGTACTTC. This gives the protein CASSLGRLAEQYF.

V gene TRBV30 combines with J gene TRBJ1-2, with D perhaps matching TRBD1 (5 bases). V was pared by 4 bases and J by 3 bases, with 9 bases between. The CDR3 totals 12 residues. Germline assignment: CDR1 GTSNPN and CDR2 SVGIG (reference sequence). CDR3 sequence (DNA): TGTGCCTGGATGCGACAGTACTATGGCTACACCTTC. Its translation is CAWMRQYYGYTF.

The J gene is TRBJ2-1, the V gene TRBV11-2, with D possibly TRBD1 on 6 matching bases. The CDR3 consists of 15 residues. Per the germline V gene, CDR1 is SGHAT and CDR2 is FQNNGV. Deletions cut 1 base from V and 5 bases from J, with 12 bases between. The CDR3 bases are TGTGCCAGCAGCTTAGTCGGACAGATCGACAATGAGCAGTTCTTC. This gives the protein CASSLVGQIDNEQFF.

The chain couples TRBV6-5 to TRBJ1-2; TRBD1 matches at 9 bases. Germline loops: CDR1 MNHEY, CDR2 SVGAGI. This CDR3 is built from 15 residues. V was pared by 5 bases and J by 2 bases, with 6 bases of the junction left unmatched. The CDR3 nucleotides read TGTGCCAGCAGTACACCTGGGACAGGGAACTATGGCTACACCTTC. It translates to CASSTPGTGNYGYTF.

The chain employs TRBV9 and TRBJ2-1; TRBD2 aligns across 7 bases. CDR1 and CDR2 from the germline V gene are SGDLS and YYNGEE. V gave up 2 bases and J gave up 4 bases; unmatched junction bases: 3. The CDR3 spans 14 residues. Here the CDR3 reads CASSVLAEYNEQFF. CDR3 nucleotides: TGTGCCAGCAGCGTTCTAGCGGAGTACAATGAGCAGTTCTTC.

The rearrangement uses TRBV18 and TRBJ2-1; TRBD2 aligns across 12 bases. The V gene end was trimmed by 3 bases and the J gene end by 5 bases; junction bases not matched to a gene: 17. Germline assignment: CDR1 KGHSH and CDR2 LQKENI. The CDR3 is 20 amino acids. CDR3 sequence: CASSPLYGLAGSGRDNEQFF. CDR3 nucleotide sequence: TGTGCCAGCTCACCCCTCTATGGACTAGCGGGATCCGGTCGGGACAATGAGCAGTTCTTC.

The chain links TRBV6-4 to TRBJ2-5; possibly TRBD1 for D (6 bases). Trimming removed 3 bases at V and 4 bases at J, with 9 bases between. This CDR3 has 13 amino acids. Germline CDR1 and CDR2: MRHNA and SNTAGT. The CDR3 loop reads CASSEDSRETQYF. CDR3 in DNA: TGTGCCAGCAGTGAGGACAGTCGAGAGACCCAGTACTTC.

The V call is TRBV7-6, the J call TRBJ2-1; 11 bases line up with TRBD1. Per the germline V gene, CDR1 is SGHVS and CDR2 is FNYEAQ. J gave up 2 bases and V 4 bases, and 10 bases lay outside the gene matches. This CDR3 is 18 amino acids long. In DNA, the CDR3 is TGTGCCAGCAGCTCCCAATTACCGGGACAGGGGGCCTACAATGAGCAGTTCTTC. Amino acids: CASSSQLPGQGAYNEQFF.